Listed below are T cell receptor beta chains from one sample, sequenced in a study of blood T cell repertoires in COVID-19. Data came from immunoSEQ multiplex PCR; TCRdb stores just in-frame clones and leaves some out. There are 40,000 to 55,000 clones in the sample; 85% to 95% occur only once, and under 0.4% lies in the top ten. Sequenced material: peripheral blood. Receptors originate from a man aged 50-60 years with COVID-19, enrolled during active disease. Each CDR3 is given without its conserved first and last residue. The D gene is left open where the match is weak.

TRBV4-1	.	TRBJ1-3	ASSRATGAGNTIY
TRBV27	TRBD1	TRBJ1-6	ASRGQGNSPLH
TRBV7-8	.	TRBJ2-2	ASSLERSRSF
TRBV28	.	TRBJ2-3	ASRFQDTQY
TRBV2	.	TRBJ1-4	ASRKSEKLF
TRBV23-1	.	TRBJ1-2	AMKPGHLYGYT
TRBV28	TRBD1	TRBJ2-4	ASSFLVRDSGNKNIQY
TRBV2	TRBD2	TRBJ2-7	ASSEGGGAYEQY
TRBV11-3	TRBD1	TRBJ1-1	ASSLTGLNTEAF
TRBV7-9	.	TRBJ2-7	ASSSGGVTSYEQY
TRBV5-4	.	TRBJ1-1	ASSRSQDWNTEAF
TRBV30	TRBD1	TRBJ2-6	AWSVEQGAAGANVLT
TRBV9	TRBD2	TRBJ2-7	ASSHGRSSYEQY